Listed below are T cell receptor beta chains from one sample, sequenced in a study of blood T cell repertoires in COVID-19. Profiled with immunoSEQ multiplex PCR; TCRdb holds only in-frame clones, not every one. The sample consists of some 190,000 clones, roughly 89% of them appearing once. The sample comprised PBMCs or T cells enriched from blood (not recorded which). These receptors all stem from a woman aged 40 to 50 with acute COVID-19. The CDR3 runs from the conserved cysteine through the conserved F or W. A D gene is named only where the DNA matches it firmly. Clone size is not always given. Where it is, it says once, few, many or a class for expanded clones.

abundance: NA
v_gene: TRBV2
j_gene: TRBJ2-2
d_gene: TRBD2
CDR3aa: CASARAGGPGELFF
CDR3nt: TGTGCCAGCGCCAGAGCGGGGGGGCCCGGGGAGCTGTTTTTT

abundance: NA
v_gene: TRBV4-2
j_gene: TRBJ2-7
d_gene: NA
CDR3aa: CASSQRTGEVSYEQYF
CDR3nt: TGTGCCAGCAGCCAGCGAACAGGGGAGGTCTCCTACGAGCAGTACTTC

abundance: NA
v_gene: TRBV12-5
j_gene: TRBJ1-6
d_gene: NA
CDR3aa: CASGLAARGYNSPLHF
CDR3nt: TGTGCTAGTGGTTTGGCCGCTAGGGGATATAATTCACCCCTCCACTTT

abundance: NA
v_gene: TRBV12-5
j_gene: TRBJ2-5
d_gene: NA
CDR3aa: CASARSGSETQYF
CDR3nt: TGTGCTAGCGCCCGCTCGGGGTCGGAGACCCAGTACTTC

abundance: medium-sized
v_gene: TRBV12-5
j_gene: TRBJ2-1
d_gene: NA
CDR3aa: CASGFLASYNEQFF
CDR3nt: TGTGCTAGTGGTTTTCTAGCGTCCTACAATGAGCAGTTCTTC

abundance: NA
v_gene: TRBV30
j_gene: TRBJ1-6
d_gene: TRBD1
CDR3aa: CAWTKTWGQGNSPLHF
CDR3nt: TGTGCCTGGACCAAGACCTGGGGACAGGGGAATTCACCCCTCCACTTT

abundance: NA
v_gene: TRBV18
j_gene: TRBJ1-1
d_gene: TRBD1
CDR3aa: CASSIAGQGGEAFF
CDR3nt: TGTGCCAGCTCCATCGCGGGACAGGGGGGTGAAGCTTTCTTT

abundance: NA
v_gene: TRBV11-2
j_gene: TRBJ2-4
d_gene: TRBD1
CDR3aa: CASSLDSRTGKNIQYF
CDR3nt: TGTGCCAGCAGCTTAGATTCACGGACAGGGAAAAACATTCAGTACTTC

abundance: NA
v_gene: TRBV2
j_gene: TRBJ1-2
d_gene: NA
CDR3aa: CASDVRTASNYGYTF
CDR3nt: TGTGCCAGCGATGTCCGGACAGCGTCTAACTATGGCTACACCTTC

abundance: once
v_gene: TRBV7-2
j_gene: TRBJ2-2
d_gene: NA
CDR3aa: CASSPNWAANTGELFF
CDR3nt: TGTGCCAGCAGCCCCAACTGGGCAGCAAACACCGGGGAGCTGTTTTTT

abundance: NA
v_gene: TRBV3-1/TRBV3-2
j_gene: TRBJ1-1
d_gene: TRBD1
CDR3aa: CASRTGRTSGITFF
CDR3nt: TGTGCCAGCAGGACAGGGAGGACTTCGGGTATTACTTTCTTT

abundance: NA
v_gene: TRBV19
j_gene: TRBJ1-2
d_gene: NA
CDR3aa: CASRPSPGGYTF
CDR3nt: TGTGCCAGTAGGCCCTCACCAGGTGGCTACACCTTC

abundance: NA
v_gene: TRBV28
j_gene: TRBJ1-5
d_gene: TRBD1
CDR3aa: CASSRKQGIQPQHF
CDR3nt: TGTGCCAGCAGCCGTAAACAGGGGATTCAGCCCCAGCATTTT

abundance: NA
v_gene: TRBV5-1
j_gene: TRBJ2-5
d_gene: NA
CDR3aa: CASSRTDETQYF
CDR3nt: TGCGCCAGCAGCCGGACTGATGAGACCCAGTACTTC

abundance: once
v_gene: TRBV28
j_gene: TRBJ1-1
d_gene: NA
CDR3aa: CASSLLSGTGTEAFF
CDR3nt: TGTGCCAGCAGTTTACTGTCGGGCACGGGAACTGAAGCTTTCTTT

abundance: NA
v_gene: TRBV28
j_gene: TRBJ2-3
d_gene: TRBD1
CDR3aa: CASSLLGTGKRDTQYF
CDR3nt: TGTGCCAGCAGTTTATTGGGGACAGGGAAACGGGATACGCAGTATTTT

abundance: once
v_gene: TRBV9
j_gene: TRBJ2-5
d_gene: TRBD2
CDR3aa: CASSAGTSGRALGETQYF
CDR3nt: TGTGCCAGCAGCGCTGGGACTAGCGGGAGGGCCCTCGGTGAGACCCAGTACTTC

abundance: NA
v_gene: TRBV19
j_gene: TRBJ1-4
d_gene: NA
CDR3aa: CASRGLATNEKLFF
CDR3nt: TGTGCCAGTAGGGGGCTGGCGACTAATGAAAAACTGTTTTTT

abundance: NA
v_gene: TRBV19
j_gene: TRBJ1-4
d_gene: NA
CDR3aa: CASTDSGWKKLFF
CDR3nt: TGTGCCAGTACGGACAGTGGATGGAAAAAACTGTTTTTT

abundance: NA
v_gene: TRBV5-8
j_gene: TRBJ1-1
d_gene: NA
CDR3aa: CASSRGGTEAFF
CDR3nt: TGTGCCAGCAGCCGAGGGGGAACTGAAGCTTTCTTT

abundance: NA
v_gene: TRBV29-1
j_gene: TRBJ2-5
d_gene: TRBD2
CDR3aa: CSVGGGGETQYF
CDR3nt: TGCAGCGTTGGAGGCGGGGGGGAGACCCAGTACTTC

abundance: NA
v_gene: TRBV5-4
j_gene: TRBJ1-6
d_gene: NA
CDR3aa: CASSYGPGFNSPLHF
CDR3nt: TGTGCCAGCAGCTACGGGCCAGGGTTCAATTCACCCCTCCACTTT

abundance: NA
v_gene: TRBV30
j_gene: TRBJ1-4
d_gene: NA
CDR3aa: CAWSAGGTGREKLFF
CDR3nt: TGTGCCTGGAGTGCCGGGGGGACGGGAAGAGAAAAACTGTTTTTT

abundance: NA
v_gene: TRBV18
j_gene: TRBJ2-7
d_gene: TRBD2
CDR3aa: CASSPPSGGTYEQYF
CDR3nt: TGTGCCAGCTCCCCCCCTAGCGGGGGGACCTACGAGCAGTACTTC